Detailed here is one TCR beta chain. As yet, its antigen is unknown. This sample is part of a study of human T cells and chemical hapten exposure. TCRdb re-derived calls from the RACE reads in MiXCR, one entry per CDR3 protein. The sample consists of about 260,000 distinct CDR3 sequences, about 9% of them appearing once. Study results and caveats: Donor immune responses may differ from healthy people's, since all donors had alopecia.

As for time point: pre-sensitization, week 0. Treatment noted: therapeutic diphenylcyclopropenone sensitization with weekly scalp DPC. The sequencing used whole blood, collected in connection with sensitization to the hapten diphenylcyclopropenone (DPC). The TCR sequence derives from a middle-aged woman with alopecia areata. Some clones in this sample may be carry-over from other donors' samples.

The CDR3 is CASRATDGFSTDTQYF. DNA for the CDR3: TGTGCCAGCAGAGCTACGGACGGTTTTAGCACAGATACGCAGTATTTT. The genes are TRBV12-3 or TRBV12-4 and TRBJ2-3; no clear D gene. The CDR3 is 16 amino acids. Deletions cut 6 bases from V and 0 bases from J, with 16 bases between.